A single sample is the source of the 27 T cell receptor beta chains below, sequenced in a study of T cell responses to AZD1222 COVID-19 vaccine (dated by TCRdb to the early 2020s). The receptor library was made with the immunoSEQ multiplex PCR assay. Entries here come from immuneACCESS through TCRdb and include only in-frame sequences with V and J called. Some clones fail to appear in such tables; in the studies checked, an unresolved V gene covers under half of the shortfall, and the cause of the remainder is unknown. The sample table records over 120,000 clones; about 86% of these occur just once. Of the sample, about 5% falls within the top ten clones. Explained via the paper, the time point label denotes: about 28 days (+/-7) after the second vaccine dose. The starting material was peripheral blood, obtained 28 days after the second AZD1222 dose. Source of these receptors: an adult who received the AZD1222 COVID-19 vaccine.

The chain has TRBV19 and TRBJ2-5, with 7 bases identical to TRBD2. The CDR3 extends over 14 amino acids. The ends lost 11 bases at V and 4 bases at J; junction bases unmatched: 13. Germline CDR1 LNHDA, CDR2 SQIVND (reference sequence). CDR3 bases: TGTGCCTGCTCCGAGGGCGGGGGTAGAGAGACCCAGTACTTC. As protein: CACSEGGGRETQYF.

This chain joins TRBV19 and TRBJ2-5; D not resolved. CDR1 and CDR2 from the germline V gene are LNHDA and SQIVND (reference sequence). The CDR3 length is 16 residues. Trimming stripped 5 bases from V and 1 base from J, with 17 bases between. The CDR3 loop reads CASSPRAGQFQETQYF. The CDR3 coding sequence is TGTGCCAGTAGTCCACGGGCAGGTCAGTTCCAAGAGACCCAGTACTTC.

The chain recombines TRBV6-5 with TRBJ2-7; D may be TRBD1 (6 bases). There are 14 residues in the CDR3. CDR1 is MNHEY and CDR2 is SVGAGI in the germline V gene. Trimming took 6 bases from V and 1 from J, leaving 13 bases between them. The CDR3 bases are TGTGCCAGCAGACCACGACAGGCTTCCTACGAGCAGTACTTC. Its protein is CASRPRQASYEQYF.

The V call is TRBV30, the J call TRBJ2-3; D unresolved. V was shortened by 4 bases and J by 4 bases, with 9 bases between the two germline ends. The CDR3 contains 12 residues. Germline V gene data show CDR1 as GTSNPN and CDR2 as SVGIG (reference sequence). The CDR3 DNA sequence: TGTGCCTGGACTCCCCTGGCAGATACGCAGTATTTT. Encoded protein: CAWTPLADTQYF.

A few counts support this clone. Within the sample, other DNA sequences also encode this same CDR3. The chain joins TRBV12-3 or TRBV12-4 to TRBJ2-2; D is unclear. This CDR3 contains 12 residues. Trimming left V 1 base short and J 7 bases short, with 4 bases between. The CDR3 loop is CASSLGGGELFF. In DNA form, the CDR3 reads TGTGCCAGCAGTTTAGGTGGCGGGGAGCTGTTTTTT.

The V gene is TRBV14, the J gene TRBJ2-5; D is unclear. V shed 4 bases and J shed 1 base, with 7 bases lying between them. Germline-derived CDR1 and CDR2 are SGHDN and FVKESK. The CDR3 loop spans 13 amino acids. The CDR3 protein is CASSRNSQETQYF. The CDR3 nucleotides are TGTGCCAGCAGCCGAAACAGCCAAGAGACCCAGTACTTC.

V and J are TRBV6-5 and TRBJ2-3; TRBD2 matches 9 bases. Per the germline V gene, CDR1 is MNHEY and CDR2 is SVGAGI. With 8 bases clipped from V and 5 bases from J, the junction kept 8 bases outside the gene matches. This CDR3 is built from 14 residues. CDR3 DNA: TGTGCCAGCTCGGCTAGCGGGGCGGTAGATACGCAGTATTTT. Translating gives CASSASGAVDTQYF.

The chain combines TRBV6-5 with TRBJ2-1; D unclear. Germline lookup yields CDR1 MNHEY and CDR2 SVGAGI. V shed 4 bases and J shed 8 bases, with 6 bases lying between them. This CDR3 spans 11 amino acids. The CDR3 loop reads CASSSLDEQFF. The CDR3 DNA reads as TGTGCCAGCAGTTCTTTAGATGAGCAGTTCTTC.

The V call is TRBV7-9, the J call TRBJ1-1; D gene unclear. The CDR3 extends over 13 amino acids. V lost 5 bases and J 3 bases, leaving 10 bases between the germline ends. CDR1 is SEHNR, CDR2 FQNEAQ, per germline (reference sequence). The CDR3 bases are TGTGCCAGCAGCGGAGATGGGTACACTGAAGCTTTCTTT. Residues: CASSGDGYTEAFF.

The V and J genes are TRBV2 and TRBJ1-6; 7 bases line up with TRBD1. The germline gives CDR1 SNHLY, CDR2 FYNNEI. The CDR3 has 15 residues. The CDR3, as DNA: TGTGCTCGGTCCGTCAGCACAGGGGCTAATTCACCCCTCCACTTT. Translated, it gives CARSVSTGANSPLHF.

This chain joins TRBV2 and TRBJ1-5; TRBD1 agrees at 7 bases. J gave up 7 bases and V 7 bases, and 7 bases lay outside the gene matches. This CDR3 has 13 residues. CDR1 is SNHLY and CDR2 is FYNNEI in the germline V gene. CDR3 nucleotide sequence: TGTGCCAGCACTTTAGGACAGGTCCAGCCCCAGCATTTT. Its translation is CASTLGQVQPQHF.

The gene calls are TRBV3-1 (or the pseudogene TRBV3-2) and TRBJ1-2; no reliable D call. Trimming pared 4 bases from V and 4 bases from J, leaving 16 bases between. This CDR3 region has 15 residues. Looked up from germline, CDR1 is LGHDT and CDR2 is YNNKEL (reference sequence). The CDR3 here is CASSPGPAAGYGYTF. In DNA form, the CDR3 reads TGTGCCAGCAGCCCCGGGCCTGCGGCGGGCTATGGCTACACCTTC.

The chain links TRBV24-1 to TRBJ2-3; perhaps D is TRBD1 or TRBD2 (5 bases each). With 3 bases removed from V and 4 bases from J, the gap between germline ends came to 16 bases. Per the germline V gene, CDR1 is KGHDR and CDR2 is SFDVKD. The CDR3 spans 16 residues. This chain's CDR3 is CATSDAGTPGADTQYF. The CDR3 nucleotides read TGTGCCACCAGTGATGCCGGGACCCCTGGGGCAGATACGCAGTATTTT.

The chain has TRBV14 and TRBJ1-1; D might be TRBD1 (6 bases). The germline gives CDR1 SGHDN, CDR2 FVKESK. The CDR3 sequence is 13 residues long. Trimming pared 4 bases from V and 4 bases from J, leaving 10 bases between. The CDR3 nucleotides read TGTGCCAGCAGCCCCAGGGGTCCCACTGAAGCTTTCTTT. This encodes CASSPRGPTEAFF.

The chain is built from TRBV27 and TRBJ2-3, with 13 positions matching TRBD2. This CDR3 region has 16 residues. The J segment lost 4 bases and the V segment lost 2 bases, leaving 3 bases of the junction unmatched. Looked up from germline, CDR1 is MNHEY and CDR2 is SMNVEV (reference sequence). CDR3 DNA: TGTGCCAGCAGTTTAATACTAGCGGGGGGGCCAGATACGCAGTATTTT. It codes for CASSLILAGGPDTQYF.

This chain connects TRBV19 to TRBJ1-1; possibly TRBD1 for D (5 bases). V gave up 7 bases and J gave up 6 bases, with 18 bases separating them. CDR1 and CDR2 (germline): LNHDA, SQIVND (reference sequence). The CDR3 consists of 14 residues. In DNA, the CDR3 is TGTGCCAGTAAACTGAGGGGTCAGGGCGCTGAAGCTTTCTTT. Protein product: CASKLRGQGAEAFF.

V usage is TRBV7-9 and J usage is TRBJ1-4; 7 nucleotides line up with TRBD1. In germline, CDR1 is SEHNR, CDR2 FQNEAQ (reference sequence). The V and J ends lost 5 bases and 4 bases, in that order; junction bases with no gene match: 7. CDR3 length equals 15 residues. The CDR3: CASSGGQAFNEKLFF. CDR3 nucleotides: TGTGCCAGCAGCGGAGGACAGGCCTTTAATGAAAAACTGTTTTTT.

This clone was counted once. The CDR3 is CATRGTATYEQYF. For the CDR3, the DNA is TGTGCCACCAGAGGGACGGCCACCTACGAGCAGTACTTC. The chain carries TRBV28 and TRBJ2-7, with D tentatively TRBD1 or TRBD2 (5 bases each). From germline, CDR1 is MDHEN and CDR2 SYDVKM. The CDR3 length is 13 residues. With 10 bases removed from V and 2 bases from J, the gap between germline ends came to 15 bases.

This chain connects TRBV18 to TRBJ2-1; no clear D gene. The V end was cut by 3 bases, the J end by 5 bases, with 2 bases between. This CDR3 has 11 amino acids. Looked up from germline, CDR1 is KGHSH and CDR2 is LQKENI. The CDR3 here is CASSPDNEQFF. The CDR3 DNA sequence: TGTGCCAGCTCACCTGACAATGAGCAGTTCTTC.

The gene calls are TRBV7-9 and TRBJ2-5; 7 bases align to TRBD1. The V segment lost 4 bases and the J segment 2 bases; nucleotides outside the gene matches: 7. The CDR3 contains 15 residues. Looked up from germline, CDR1 is SEHNR and CDR2 is FQNEAQ (reference sequence). The CDR3 region has the DNA TGTGCCAGCAGCTCTGAGGGGGCATCACAAGAGACCCAGTACTTC. Translating gives CASSSEGASQETQYF.

The V and J genes are TRBV3-1 (or the pseudogene TRBV3-2) and TRBJ2-5; no definite D call. Trimming removed 1 base at V and 5 bases at J, with 11 bases between. CDR1 is LGHDT, CDR2 YNNKEL, per germline (reference sequence). The CDR3 extends over 14 amino acids. CDR3 amino acids: CASSQGVGGETQYF. The CDR3 region has the DNA TGTGCCAGCAGCCAAGGGGTAGGCGGCGAGACCCAGTACTTC.

V gene TRBV24-1 combines with J gene TRBJ1-5; 9 nucleotides match TRBD1. The CDR3 extends over 16 amino acids. V lost 3 bases and J lost 3; bases outside the gene matches: 5. Germline V lookup: CDR1 KGHDR, CDR2 SFDVKD. The CDR3: CATSDRGTGFNQPQHF. CDR3 bases: TGTGCCACCAGTGATCGCGGGACAGGGTTCAATCAGCCCCAGCATTTT.

The chain is built from TRBV27 and TRBJ2-5; 10 bases line up with TRBD2. The CDR3 spans 15 residues. Losses at the gene ends were 3 bases for V and 5 bases for J; bases not matched to a gene: 6. From germline, CDR1 is MNHEY and CDR2 SMNVEV (reference sequence). The CDR3 nucleotides read TGTGCCAGCAGTTTCAGCGGGGGGGCCGGGGAGACCCAGTACTTC. It is translated as CASSFSGGAGETQYF.

The chain is built from TRBV28 and TRBJ1-3; D possibly corresponds to TRBD1 (5 bases). CDR3 length equals 14 residues. V lost 6 bases and J 4 bases, leaving 13 bases between the germline ends. Germline-derived CDR1 and CDR2 are MDHEN and SYDVKM. CDR3 residues: CASRARGSGNTIYF. The CDR3 DNA sequence: TGTGCCAGCAGAGCGCGGGGGTCGGGAAACACCATATATTTT.

This clone appeared a single time. The chain joins TRBV19 to TRBJ1-4, with D perhaps TRBD1 (5 bases). The V end lost 2 bases, the J end lost 0 bases, and 13 bases lay between the germline ends. This CDR3 contains 17 residues. The germline V gene has CDR1 LNHDA and CDR2 SQIVND (reference sequence). The CDR3 is CASSIIGQGATNEKLFF. In nucleotides, the CDR3 is TGTGCCAGTAGTATAATCGGCCAGGGTGCAACTAATGAAAAACTGTTTTTT.

The rearrangement joins TRBV10-3 to TRBJ2-5; TRBD2 aligns across 7 bases. Germline values: CDR1 ENHRY, CDR2 SYGVKD. The V and J ends lost 11 bases and 0 bases, in that order; junction bases with no gene match: 6. CDR3 length equals 13 residues. The CDR3 nucleotides read TGTGCCGCTGGGGGGGGGAACCAAGAGACCCAGTACTTC. This gives the protein CAAGGGNQETQYF.

This clone was observed a single time. This chain connects TRBV7-2 to TRBJ1-3; TRBD1 aligns across 9 bases. The CDR3 is made up of 16 amino acids. Per germline, CDR1 SGHTA and CDR2 FQGNSA. V was pared by 5 bases and J by 0 bases, with 5 bases of the junction left unmatched. The CDR3 DNA sequence: TGTGCCAGCAGCAGACAGGGGGAGCTCTCTGGAAACACCATATATTTT. Its protein is CASSRQGELSGNTIYF.